A single sample gave rise to the 24 T cell receptor beta chains below, sequenced in a study of control samples from healthy donors and cancer patients. TCRdb's copy holds only in-frame clones and misses some; the assay was immunoSEQ multiplex PCR. Counted here are roughly 100,000 clones, around 88% occurring once; the ten biggest clones make up about 18%. The specimen sequenced was PBMCs. The receptors here all came from a man between 60 and 70 years old with lung cancer.

V gene TRBV9 combines with J gene TRBJ1-4; possibly TRBD1 for D (5 bases). Germline V CDR1 and CDR2: SGDLS, YYNGEE. Trimming pared 3 bases from V and 5 bases from J, leaving 23 bases between. The CDR3 is 18 residues long. For the CDR3, the DNA is TGTGCCAGCAGCGCTACGGGGCCCGGTCGTGGCTCGAATGAAAAACTGTTTTTT. It translates to CASSATGPGRGSNEKLFF.

The chain joins TRBV6-5 to TRBJ1-2; 10 nucleotides align to TRBD1. V shed 4 bases and J 7 bases; nucleotides not matched to a gene: 12. Germline CDR1 and CDR2: MNHEY and SVGAGI. CDR3 size: 16 residues. As DNA, the CDR3 is TGTGCCAGCAGTTCTCCCACCGGGACAGGGGTCCGTGGCTACACCTTC. This encodes CASSSPTGTGVRGYTF.

This clone was detected only once. The chain recombines TRBV4-1 with TRBJ2-5; D could derive from TRBD1 or TRBD2 (6 bases each). In germline, CDR1 is MGHRA, CDR2 YSYEKL. Trimming pared 2 bases from V and 5 bases from J, leaving 18 bases between. This CDR3 is 16 amino acids long. CDR3: CASSQRGSQGGETQYF. The CDR3 coding sequence is TGCGCCAGCAGCCAACGGGGGTCACAGGGTGGCGAGACCCAGTACTTC.

This clone was seen only a few times. The chain couples TRBV12-3 or TRBV12-4 to TRBJ1-5; D gene ambiguous. V gave up 7 bases and J gave up 3 bases, with 7 bases separating them. CDR3 length: 12 amino acids. Here the CDR3 reads CASTGDNQPQHF. CDR3 nucleotide sequence: TGTGCCAGCACGGGAGACAATCAGCCCCAGCATTTT.

The chain is built from TRBV29-1 and TRBJ1-2; D remains unclear. V lost 1 base, J lost 4 bases, and 16 bases lay in between. The length of the CDR3 is 15 residues. Looked up from germline, CDR1 is SQVTM and CDR2 is ANQGSEA. The CDR3 bases are TGCAGCGTTGAAGGCCGGGCAAGCTTAGGCTATGGCTACACCTTC. This gives the protein CSVEGRASLGYGYTF.

The chain is built from TRBV12-5 and TRBJ2-7; TRBD2 agrees at 9 bases. Losses at the gene ends were 1 base for V and 0 bases for J; bases not matched to a gene: 7. Per germline, CDR1 LGHNT and CDR2 FRNRAP. The CDR3 covers 17 residues. The DNA of the CDR3 is TGTGCTAGTGGTTTGGCCGGGACTAGCCGTAGCTCCTACGAGCAGTACTTC. Amino acid sequence: CASGLAGTSRSSYEQYF.

With regard to this clone: This sample also contains other DNA sequences that code for the same CDR3. The rearrangement joins TRBV24-1 to TRBJ2-5; D remains ambiguous. Between the trimmed V and J ends, which lost 3 bases and 5 bases, there was a span of 12 bases. Germline assignment: CDR1 KGHDR and CDR2 SFDVKD. The CDR3 consists of 14 residues. The chain's CDR3 is CATSDPWTGETQYF. Here the CDR3 DNA reads TGTGCCACCAGTGATCCGTGGACGGGTGAGACCCAGTACTTC.

V gene TRBV27 combines with J gene TRBJ1-4; TRBD1 matches 8 bases. The CDR3 spans 15 residues. CDR1 is MNHEY and CDR2 is SMNVEV in the germline V gene (reference sequence). The V segment lost 0 bases and the J segment 11 bases; nucleotides outside the gene matches: 8. CDR3 in DNA: TGTGCCAGCAGTTTATCAGACAGGGGAAGAGGGAAACTGTTTTTT. Translated: CASSLSDRGRGKLFF.

This clone was found once. This chain uses TRBV11-2 with TRBJ1-1; possibly TRBD1 for D (5 bases). The V end lost 6 bases, the J end lost 1 base, and 15 bases lay between the germline ends. The CDR3 is made up of 15 amino acids. In germline, CDR1 is SGHAT, CDR2 FQNNGV. The CDR3 spells CASRPGRAPNTEAFF. The CDR3 DNA follows: TGTGCCAGCAGACCAGGGAGGGCCCCGAACACTGAAGCTTTCTTT.

The gene calls are TRBV3-1 (or the pseudogene TRBV3-2) and TRBJ1-6; the match to TRBD1 covers 7 bases. Germline V gene sequence: CDR1 LGHDT, CDR2 YNNKEL (reference sequence). This CDR3 is 16 amino acids long. After removal of 4 bases from V and 3 bases from J, the junction contained 6 bases not matched to a gene. The CDR3 DNA is TGTGCCAGCAGCCTCGGACAGGCAGACTATAATTCACCCCTCCACTTT. Protein sequence: CASSLGQADYNSPLHF.

The chain uses TRBV7-9 and TRBJ2-1, with TRBD2 identical over 9 bases. CDR3 length equals 17 residues. The J segment lost 9 bases and the V segment lost 5 bases, leaving 17 bases of the junction unmatched. Germline loops: CDR1 SEHNR, CDR2 FQNEAQ (reference sequence). The CDR3 here is CASSTTGWLAGWGEQFF. The DNA for the CDR3 is TGTGCCAGCAGCACGACTGGGTGGCTAGCGGGGTGGGGTGAGCAGTTCTTC.

The genes are TRBV25-1 and TRBJ1-4, with TRBD1 identical over 10 bases. The CDR3 length is 17 residues. The J segment lost 3 bases and the V segment lost 5 bases, leaving 9 bases of the junction unmatched. Germline CDR1 MGHDK, CDR2 SYGVNS. DNA of the CDR3: TGTGCCAGCAGTCCGCATCGACAGGGGGCAGCTAATGAAAAACTGTTTTTT. Translation gives CASSPHRQGAANEKLFF. Based on the CDR3 plus reference TRBV25-1 and TRBJ1-4, the full variable domain is EADIYQTPRYLVIGTGKKITLECSQTMGHDKMYWYQQDPGMELHLIHYSYGVNSTEKGDLSSESTVSRIRTEHFPLTLESARPSHTSQYLCASSPHRQGAANEKLFFGSGTQLSVL.

V is TRBV6-1 and J is TRBJ2-7; D remains unclear. Germline V gives CDR1 MNHNS, CDR2 SASEGT. V lost 8 bases to trimming and J lost 3 bases, with 17 bases between them. The CDR3 length is 14 residues. The DNA of the CDR3 is TGTGCCAGCGTGAAGGACGGCCATTACTACGAGCAGTACTTC. Protein sequence: CASVKDGHYYEQYF.

The rearrangement joins TRBV25-1 to TRBJ2-1; TRBD2 might be the D (6 bases). The CDR3 has 16 residues. V lost 3 bases, J lost 8 bases, and 20 bases lay in between. Germline loops: CDR1 MGHDK, CDR2 SYGVNS. In DNA, the CDR3 is TGTGCCAGCAGTGACTGGCCGGGACTCCCTAGGGATGAGCAGTTCTTC. Encoded protein: CASSDWPGLPRDEQFF.

The V call is TRBV5-1, the J call TRBJ1-3; D gene ambiguous. The CDR3 totals 17 residues. V lost 3 bases, J lost 0 bases, and 16 bases lay in between. Germline loops: CDR1 SGHRS, CDR2 YFSETQ. The CDR3 loop is CASSSGGRQSSGNTIYF. CDR3 bases: TGCGCCAGCAGCTCCGGAGGTCGGCAGAGCTCTGGAAACACCATATATTTT.

The chain combines TRBV6-5 with TRBJ2-7; D gene unclear. Per the germline V gene, CDR1 is MNHEY and CDR2 is SVGAGI. The length of the CDR3 is 12 residues. V lost 7 bases and J lost 2, with 9 bases in between. CDR3 bases: TGTGCCAGCACATCTCGGGCCTACGAGCAGTACGTC. It specifies CASTSRAYEQYV.

The rearrangement links TRBV5-1 to TRBJ1-2; D remains ambiguous. Germline V gene lookup returns CDR1 SGHRS and CDR2 YFSETQ. Trimming shortened V by 0 bases and J by 1 base, and 7 bases separated the two germline ends. CDR3 size: 14 residues. Here the CDR3 DNA reads TGCGCCAGCAGCTTGGAAGCGGTTAACTATGGCTACACCTTC. This encodes CASSLEAVNYGYTF.

The V call is TRBV7-3, the J call TRBJ1-3, with D unresolved. The CDR3 has 16 amino acids. The V gene's germline CDR1 is SGHTA and CDR2 FQGTGA. Between the trimmed V and J ends, which lost 2 bases and 0 bases, there was a span of 11 bases. The CDR3 here is CASSLGPSSSGNTIYF. CDR3 sequence (DNA): TGTGCCAGCAGCTTAGGGCCGAGTAGCTCTGGAAACACCATATATTTT.

This clone came up once. The V call is TRBV5-1, the J call TRBJ1-2; the D gene is possibly TRBD1 (6 bases). Germline CDR1 reads SGHRS; CDR2 reads YFSETQ. The CDR3 runs to 14 residues. Trimming took 0 bases from V and 4 from J, leaving 10 bases between them. In DNA form, the CDR3 reads TGCGCCAGCAGCTTGGAAGGGGGAGTCTATGGCTACACCTTC. It translates to CASSLEGGVYGYTF.

This chain joins TRBV4-1 and TRBJ2-3; D remains unclear. CDR1 is MGHRA and CDR2 is YSYEKL in the germline V gene. V gave up 4 bases and J gave up 6 bases, with 14 bases separating them. The CDR3 consists of 14 residues. Written as DNA, the CDR3 is TGCGCCAGCAGCCCACAGACGGGTGAGGATACGCAGTATTTT. Translated, it gives CASSPQTGEDTQYF.

The V gene is TRBV10-1, the J gene TRBJ2-1; TRBD2 matches at 9 bases. There are 13 residues in the CDR3. V lost 3 bases, J lost 15 bases, and 9 bases stayed unmatched. Germline CDR1 WNHNN, CDR2 SYGVQD (reference sequence). The CDR3 nucleotides are TGCGCCAGCAGTGATGGTGGCGGGGGGGCCTTGTTCTTC. This gives the protein CASSDGGGGALFF.

V gene TRBV30 combines with J gene TRBJ1-2, with D hard to call. Germline V gene sequence: CDR1 GTSNPN, CDR2 SVGIG (reference sequence). This CDR3 comprises 12 residues. The V gene lost 4 bases and the J gene lost 3 bases, with 9 bases spanning the gap. Here the CDR3 reads CAWTLGDYGYTF. The DNA for the CDR3 is TGTGCCTGGACCTTGGGTGACTATGGCTACACCTTC.

This chain uses TRBV6-1 with TRBJ1-6, with TRBD1 as a possible D gene (6 bases). V lost 2 bases, J lost 9 bases, and 14 bases lay in between. This CDR3 has 15 amino acids. Germline V gene lookup returns CDR1 MNHNS and CDR2 SASEGT. CDR3: CASSERGSVGSPLHF. DNA of the CDR3: TGTGCCAGCAGTGAAAGGGGGTCAGTCGGTTCACCCCTCCACTTT.

This chain uses TRBV30 with TRBJ2-1, with unresolved D. The CDR3 contains 12 residues. With 2 bases removed from V and 4 bases from J, the gap between germline ends came to 6 bases. CDR1 is GTSNPN and CDR2 is SVGIG in the germline V gene (reference sequence). The CDR3 loop is CAWSTLYNEQFF. As DNA, the CDR3 is TGTGCCTGGAGTACGTTATACAATGAGCAGTTCTTC.